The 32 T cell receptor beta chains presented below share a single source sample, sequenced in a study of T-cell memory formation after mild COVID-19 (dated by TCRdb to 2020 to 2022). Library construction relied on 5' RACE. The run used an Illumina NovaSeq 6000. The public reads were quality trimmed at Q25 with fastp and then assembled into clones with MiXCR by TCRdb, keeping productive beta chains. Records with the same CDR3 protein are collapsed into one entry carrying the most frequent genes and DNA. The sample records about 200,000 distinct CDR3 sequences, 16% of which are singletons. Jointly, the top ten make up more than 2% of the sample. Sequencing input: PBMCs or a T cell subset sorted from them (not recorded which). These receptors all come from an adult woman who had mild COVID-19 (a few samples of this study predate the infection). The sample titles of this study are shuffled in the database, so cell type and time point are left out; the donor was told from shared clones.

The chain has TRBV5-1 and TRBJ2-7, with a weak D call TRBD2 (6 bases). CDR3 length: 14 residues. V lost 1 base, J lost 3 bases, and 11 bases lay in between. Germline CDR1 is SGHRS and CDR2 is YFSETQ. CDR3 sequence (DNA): TGCGCCAGCAGCTTGTCTCCTAGCGTCTACGAGCAGTACTTC. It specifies CASSLSPSVYEQYF.

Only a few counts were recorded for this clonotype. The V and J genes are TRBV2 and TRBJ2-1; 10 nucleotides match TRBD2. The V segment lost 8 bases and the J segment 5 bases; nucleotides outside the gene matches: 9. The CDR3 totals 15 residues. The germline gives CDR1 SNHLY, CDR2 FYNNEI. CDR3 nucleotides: TGTGCCAGCGCCAGGACTAGCGGTCTTAACAATGAGCAGTTCTTC. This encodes CASARTSGLNNEQFF. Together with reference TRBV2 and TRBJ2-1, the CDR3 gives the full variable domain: EPEVTQTPSHQVTQMGQEVILRCVPISNHLYFYWYRQILGQKVEFLVSFYNNEISEKSEIFDDQFSVERPDGSNFTLKIRSTKLEDSAMYFCASARTSGLNNEQFFGPGTRLTVL.

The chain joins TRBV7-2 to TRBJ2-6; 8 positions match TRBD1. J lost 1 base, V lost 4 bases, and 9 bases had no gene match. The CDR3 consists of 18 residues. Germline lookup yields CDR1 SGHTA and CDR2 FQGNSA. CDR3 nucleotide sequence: TGTGCCAGCAGCTCGTCAGGGGGCATCAGGTCTGGGGCCAACGTCCTGACTTTC. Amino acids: CASSSSGGIRSGANVLTF. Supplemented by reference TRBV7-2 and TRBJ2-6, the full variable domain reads GAGVSQSPSNKVTEKGKDVELRCDPISGHTALYWYRQSLGQGLEFLIYFQGNSAPDKSGLPSDRFSAERTGGSVSTLTIQRTQQEDSAVYLCASSSSGGIRSGANVLTFGAGSRLTVL.

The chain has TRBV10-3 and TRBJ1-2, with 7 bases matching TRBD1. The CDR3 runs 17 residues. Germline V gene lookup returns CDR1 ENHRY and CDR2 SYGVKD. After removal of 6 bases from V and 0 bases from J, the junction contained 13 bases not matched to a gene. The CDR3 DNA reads TGTGCCATCAGAGCCGATTGGGGAGGGGGCACTAACTATGGCTACACCTTC. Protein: CAIRADWGGGTNYGYTF.

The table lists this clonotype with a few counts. In DNA, the CDR3 is TGTGCCAGCAGCTTAGAAGGCGGGAGGGCTGATGAGCAGTTCTTC. It is translated as CASSLEGGRADEQFF. The genes are TRBV7-8 and TRBJ2-1; 9 positions agree with TRBD2. Trimming at V came to 1 base and at J to 8 bases, leaving 6 bases not matched to a gene. Germline CDR1 reads SGHVS; CDR2 reads FQNEAQ. The CDR3 runs 15 residues.

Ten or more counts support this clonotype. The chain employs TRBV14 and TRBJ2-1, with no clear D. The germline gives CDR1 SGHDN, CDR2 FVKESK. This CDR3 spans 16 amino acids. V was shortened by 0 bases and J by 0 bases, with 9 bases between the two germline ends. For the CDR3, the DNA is TGTGCCAGCAGCCAAGATCTTTTCAGCTCCTACAATGAGCAGTTCTTC. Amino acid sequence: CASSQDLFSSYNEQFF.

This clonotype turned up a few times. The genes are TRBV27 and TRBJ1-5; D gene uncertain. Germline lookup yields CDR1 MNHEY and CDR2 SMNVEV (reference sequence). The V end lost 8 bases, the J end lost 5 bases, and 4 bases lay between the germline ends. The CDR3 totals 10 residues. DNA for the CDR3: TGTGCCAGCTCGGATCAGCCCCAGCATTTT. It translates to CASSDQPQHF.

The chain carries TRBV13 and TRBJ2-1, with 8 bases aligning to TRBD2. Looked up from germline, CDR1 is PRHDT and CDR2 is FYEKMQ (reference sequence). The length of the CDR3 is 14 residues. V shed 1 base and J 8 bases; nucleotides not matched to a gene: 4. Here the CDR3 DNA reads TGTGCCAGCAGCTTAGTCACTAGCGGTTATGAGCAGTTCTTC. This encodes CASSLVTSGYEQFF.

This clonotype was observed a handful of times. In nucleotides, the CDR3 is TGTGCCATCAGCGGAGGCTCCAAAGCGGGGATCTCCTACGAGCAGTACTTC. It is translated as CAISGGSKAGISYEQYF. The V gene is TRBV10-3, the J gene TRBJ2-7; 7 nucleotides match TRBD2. Germline CDR1 ENHRY, CDR2 SYGVKD. With V trimmed by 6 bases and J by 0 bases, 14 bases remained unmatched. This CDR3 spans 17 amino acids.

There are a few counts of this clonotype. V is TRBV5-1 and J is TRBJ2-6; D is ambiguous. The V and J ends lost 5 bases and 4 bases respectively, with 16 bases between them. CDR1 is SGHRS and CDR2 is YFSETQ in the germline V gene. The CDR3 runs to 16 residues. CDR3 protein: CASREIPEAGANVLTF. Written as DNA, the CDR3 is TGCGCCAGCAGAGAAATCCCCGAAGCCGGGGCCAACGTCCTGACTTTC.

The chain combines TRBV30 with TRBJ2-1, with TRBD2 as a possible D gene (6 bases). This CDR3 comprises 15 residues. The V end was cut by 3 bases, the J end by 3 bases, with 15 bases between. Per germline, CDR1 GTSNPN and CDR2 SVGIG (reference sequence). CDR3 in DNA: TGTGCCTGGAGGCCATCCTTCGGGAGCTACAATGAGCAGTTCTTC. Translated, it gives CAWRPSFGSYNEQFF.

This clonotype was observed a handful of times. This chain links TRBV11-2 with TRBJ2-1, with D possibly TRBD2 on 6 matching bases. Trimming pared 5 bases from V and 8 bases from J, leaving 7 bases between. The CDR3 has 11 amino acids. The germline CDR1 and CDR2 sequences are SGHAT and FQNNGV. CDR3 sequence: CASSRRDEQFF. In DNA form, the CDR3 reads TGTGCCAGCAGCCGGAGGGATGAGCAGTTCTTC.

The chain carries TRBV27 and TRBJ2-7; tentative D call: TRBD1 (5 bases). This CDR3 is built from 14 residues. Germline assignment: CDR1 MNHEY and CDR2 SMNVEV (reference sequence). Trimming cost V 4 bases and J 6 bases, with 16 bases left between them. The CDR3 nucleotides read TGTGCCAGCAGTTCACGAGTTAGGGGAACCGAGCAGTACTTC. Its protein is CASSSRVRGTEQYF.

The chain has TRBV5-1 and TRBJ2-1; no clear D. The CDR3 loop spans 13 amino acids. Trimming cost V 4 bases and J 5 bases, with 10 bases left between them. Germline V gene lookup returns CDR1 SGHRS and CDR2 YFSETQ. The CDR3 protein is CASSLIIDNEQFF. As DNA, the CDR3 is TGCGCCAGCAGCCTGATAATAGACAATGAGCAGTTCTTC.

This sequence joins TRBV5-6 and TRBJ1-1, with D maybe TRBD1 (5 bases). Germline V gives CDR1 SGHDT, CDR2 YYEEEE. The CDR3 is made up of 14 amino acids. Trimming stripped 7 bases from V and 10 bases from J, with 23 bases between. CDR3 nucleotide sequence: TGTGCCAGCGCGAGGGGCAGGAGTCCCCGAGGAGCTTTCTTT. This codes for CASARGRSPRGAFF.

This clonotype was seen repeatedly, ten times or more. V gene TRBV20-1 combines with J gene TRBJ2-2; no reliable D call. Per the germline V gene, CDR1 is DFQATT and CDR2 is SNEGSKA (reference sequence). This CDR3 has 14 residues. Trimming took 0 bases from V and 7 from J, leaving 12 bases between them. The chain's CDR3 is CSARDRPSSGELFF. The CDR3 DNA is TGCAGTGCTAGAGATCGTCCCTCTAGCGGGGAGCTGTTTTTT.

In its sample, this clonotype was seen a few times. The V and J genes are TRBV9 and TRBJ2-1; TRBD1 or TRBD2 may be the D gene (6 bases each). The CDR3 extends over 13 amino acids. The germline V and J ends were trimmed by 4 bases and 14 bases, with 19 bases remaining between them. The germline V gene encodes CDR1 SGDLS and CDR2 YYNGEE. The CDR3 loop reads CASSPYPQGGEFF. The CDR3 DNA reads TGTGCCAGCAGCCCTTATCCACAGGGAGGAGAGTTCTTC.

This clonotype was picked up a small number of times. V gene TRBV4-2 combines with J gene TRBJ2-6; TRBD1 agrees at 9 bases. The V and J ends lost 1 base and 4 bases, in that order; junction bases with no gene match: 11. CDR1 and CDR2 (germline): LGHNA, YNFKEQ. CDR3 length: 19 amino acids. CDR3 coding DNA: TGTGCCAGCAGCCAAGTGATAAGGGACAGGGTACAGGGGGCCAACGTCCTGACTTTC. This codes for CASSQVIRDRVQGANVLTF.

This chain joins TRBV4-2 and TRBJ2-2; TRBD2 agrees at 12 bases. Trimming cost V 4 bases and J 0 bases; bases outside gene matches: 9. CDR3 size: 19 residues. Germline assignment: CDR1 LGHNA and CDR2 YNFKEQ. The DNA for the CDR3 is TGTGCCAGCAGCCCAGAAATGACTAGCGGGGGTGCGAACACCGGGGAGCTGTTTTTT. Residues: CASSPEMTSGGANTGELFF.

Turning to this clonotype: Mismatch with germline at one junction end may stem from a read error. DNA of the CDR3: TGTGCCAGCAGTTTAGTAGCAGGGACTGGAAACACCATATATTTT. Encoded protein: CASSLVAGTGNTIYF. The V and J genes are TRBV7-2 and TRBJ1-3; D perhaps matches TRBD1 (5 bases). CDR1 and CDR2 (germline): SGHTA, FQGNSA. CDR3 length equals 15 residues.

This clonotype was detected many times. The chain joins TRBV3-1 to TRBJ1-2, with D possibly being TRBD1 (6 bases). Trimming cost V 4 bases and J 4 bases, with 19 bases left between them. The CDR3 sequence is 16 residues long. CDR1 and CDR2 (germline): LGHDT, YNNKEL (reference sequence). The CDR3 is CASSRTAHAGSYGYTF. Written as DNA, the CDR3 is TGTGCCAGCAGCCGGACAGCCCATGCGGGATCCTATGGCTACACCTTC. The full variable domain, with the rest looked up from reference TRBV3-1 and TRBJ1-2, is DTAVSQTPKYLVTQMGNDKSIKCEQNLGHDTMYWYKQDSKKFLKIMFSYNNKELIINETVPNRFSPKSPDKAHLNLHINSLELGDSAVYFCASSRTAHAGSYGYTFGSGTRLTVV.

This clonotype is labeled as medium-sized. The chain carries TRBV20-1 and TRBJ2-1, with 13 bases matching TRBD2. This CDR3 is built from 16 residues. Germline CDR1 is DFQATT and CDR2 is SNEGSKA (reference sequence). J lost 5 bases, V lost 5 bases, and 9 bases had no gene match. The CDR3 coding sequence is TGCAGTGCTCCCCGCTCGGGACTAGCGGGAAACAATGAGCAGTTCTTC. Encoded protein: CSAPRSGLAGNNEQFF.

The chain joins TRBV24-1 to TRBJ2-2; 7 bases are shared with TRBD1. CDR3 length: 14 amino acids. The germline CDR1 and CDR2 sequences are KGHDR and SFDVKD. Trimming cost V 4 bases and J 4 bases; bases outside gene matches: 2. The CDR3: CATSEGGGTGELFF. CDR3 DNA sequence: TGTGCCACCAGTGAAGGGGGCGGCACCGGGGAGCTGTTTTTT.

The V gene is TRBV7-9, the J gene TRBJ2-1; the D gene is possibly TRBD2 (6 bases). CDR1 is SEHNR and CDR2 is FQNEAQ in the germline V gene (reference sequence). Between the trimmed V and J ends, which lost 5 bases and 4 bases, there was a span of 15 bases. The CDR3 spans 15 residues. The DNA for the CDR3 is TGTGCCAGCAGCCTACGGGGGACTCAGTACAATGAGCAGTTCTTC. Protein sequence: CASSLRGTQYNEQFF.

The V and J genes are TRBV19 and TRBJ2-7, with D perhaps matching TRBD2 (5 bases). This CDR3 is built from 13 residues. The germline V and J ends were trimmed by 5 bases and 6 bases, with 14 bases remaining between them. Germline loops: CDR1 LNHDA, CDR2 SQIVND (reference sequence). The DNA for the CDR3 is TGTGCCAGTAGTCGCGGGTCCTACGGCGAGCAGTACTTC. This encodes CASSRGSYGEQYF. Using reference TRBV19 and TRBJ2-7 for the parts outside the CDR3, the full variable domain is DGGITQSPKYLFRKEGQNVTLSCEQNLNHDAMYWYRQDPGQGLRLIYYSQIVNDFQKGDIAEGYSVSREKKESFPLTVTSAQKNPTAFYLCASSRGSYGEQYFGPGTRLTVT.

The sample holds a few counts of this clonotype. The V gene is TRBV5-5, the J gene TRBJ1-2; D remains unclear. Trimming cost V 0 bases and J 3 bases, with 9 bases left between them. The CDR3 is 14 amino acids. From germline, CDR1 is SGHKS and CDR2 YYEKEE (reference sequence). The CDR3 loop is CASSLGLQDYGYTF. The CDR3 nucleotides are TGTGCCAGCAGCTTGGGACTCCAGGACTATGGCTACACCTTC. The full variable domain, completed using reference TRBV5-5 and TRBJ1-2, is DAGVTQSPTHLIKTRGQQVTLRCSPISGHKSVSWYQQVLGQGPQFIFQYYEKEERGRGNFPDRFSARQFPNYSSELNVNALLLGDSALYLCASSLGLQDYGYTFGSGTRLTVV.

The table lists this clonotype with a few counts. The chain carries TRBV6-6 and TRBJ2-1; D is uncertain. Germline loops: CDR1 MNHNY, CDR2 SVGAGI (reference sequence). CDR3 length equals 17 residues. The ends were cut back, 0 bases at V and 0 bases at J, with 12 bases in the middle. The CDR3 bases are TGTGCCAGCAGTTACTCATTCGCTATGAGCTCCTACAATGAGCAGTTCTTC. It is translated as CASSYSFAMSSYNEQFF.

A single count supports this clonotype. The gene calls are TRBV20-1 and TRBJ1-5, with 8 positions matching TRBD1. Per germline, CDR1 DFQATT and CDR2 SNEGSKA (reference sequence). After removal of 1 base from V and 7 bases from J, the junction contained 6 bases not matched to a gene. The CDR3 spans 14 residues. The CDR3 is CSARVQGAGQPQHF. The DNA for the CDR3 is TGCAGTGCTAGAGTTCAGGGGGCGGGACAGCCCCAGCATTTT.

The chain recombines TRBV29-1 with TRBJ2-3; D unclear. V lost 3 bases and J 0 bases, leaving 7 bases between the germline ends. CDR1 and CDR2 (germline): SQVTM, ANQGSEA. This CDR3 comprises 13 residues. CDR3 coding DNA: TGCAGCGTTGATGTGGGGAGCACAGATACGCAGTATTTT. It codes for CSVDVGSTDTQYF.

The CDR3 coding sequence is TGTGCCAGCAGCGTCCTACTAGCGGGAGCTCTCAATGAGCAGTTCTTC. Residues: CASSVLLAGALNEQFF. The genes are TRBV7-2 and TRBJ2-1, with TRBD2 matching 11 bases. The CDR3 is made up of 16 amino acids. J gave up 6 bases and V 5 bases, and 9 bases lay outside the gene matches. Per germline, CDR1 SGHTA and CDR2 FQGNSA.

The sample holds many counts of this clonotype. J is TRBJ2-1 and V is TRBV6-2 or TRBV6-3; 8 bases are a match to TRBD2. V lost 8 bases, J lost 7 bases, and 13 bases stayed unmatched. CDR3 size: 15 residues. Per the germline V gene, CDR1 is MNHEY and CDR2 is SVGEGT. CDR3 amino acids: CASLQSGRRGNEQFF. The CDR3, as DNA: TGTGCCAGCTTGCAGAGCGGGAGAAGAGGAAATGAGCAGTTCTTC.

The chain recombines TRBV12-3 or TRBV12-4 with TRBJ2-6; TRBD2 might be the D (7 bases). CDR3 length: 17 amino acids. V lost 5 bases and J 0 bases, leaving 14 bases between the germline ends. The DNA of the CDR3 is TGTGCCAGCAGTCTCCGGGGGGCGAGCTCTGGGGCCAACGTCCTGACTTTC. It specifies CASSLRGASSGANVLTF.